This T cell receptor (beta chain) emerged from a study of shared clonotypes between healthy human individuals. The study's findings and limits: Four donors shared 4.5% to 6.5% of their naive CD4 clonotypes. Rarefaction showed that sequencing of sorted subsets was incomplete (despite large depth).

V lost 0 bases and J 3 bases, leaving 9 bases between the germline ends. CDR1 is LGHNA and CDR2 is YSLEER in the germline V gene. This CDR3 region has 15 residues. Original data processing: Without quality scores, immunoSEQ junctional reads could not be filtered like full-length reads. Here immunoSEQ multiplex PCR was the method, and the copy in TCRdb shows in-frame clones only, minus some. From that table come the V and J calls and clone size; the DNA was used to work out D and trimming. The data hold about 1.5 million clones, with approximately 98% observed a single time. Worth noting for this clone: The target antigen is unknown.

What was sequenced was naive CD4+ T cells sorted from blood. Subset specified: CD45RA+ positively selected. The receptor was derived from a man aged 30-40 years in good health. The V gene is TRBV4-3, the J gene TRBJ1-5; D is possibly TRBD1 (5 bases). As DNA, the CDR3 is TGCGCCAGCAGCCAAGATCGGGGACCCAATCAGCCCCAGCATTTT. Its protein product is CASSQDRGPNQPQHF.